The next 20 T cell receptor beta chains were all read from a single sample in a study of T cell responses to AZD1222 COVID-19 vaccine. Repertoires were generated with immunoSEQ multiplex PCR, while TCRdb's copy carries only in-frame clones and drops some. The table lists about 97,000 clones, about nine tenths of them singletons, with 1% to 1.5% in the top ten. The sequencing used peripheral blood, collected on day 0 of AZD1222 vaccination. These receptors all stem from an adult in good health.

The chain uses TRBV6-5 and TRBJ1-4; no clear D. This CDR3 is 16 amino acids long. V was cut by 2 bases and J by 8 bases, with 18 bases left in between. Germline values: CDR1 MNHEY, CDR2 SVGAGI. Here the CDR3 reads CASSYVATANGEKLFF. The CDR3 DNA follows: TGTGCCAGCAGTTACGTGGCCACAGCAAATGGAGAAAAACTGTTTTTT.

CDR3 region: CASSLVTPGTRQRNAQYF. The DNA for the CDR3 is TGTGCCAGCAGCTTAGTCACGCCCGGGACAAGACAAAGGAACGCGCAGTATTTT. The genes are TRBV7-2 and TRBJ2-3, with D possibly being TRBD1 (6 bases). The CDR3 spans 18 residues. Trimming removed 1 base at V and 10 bases at J, with 27 bases between. Germline V gene data show CDR1 as SGHTA and CDR2 as FQGNSA.

The chain recombines TRBV28 with TRBJ1-5; 7 bases align to TRBD1. The CDR3 runs to 15 residues. Germline V gene lookup returns CDR1 MDHEN and CDR2 SYDVKM. V lost 6 bases, J lost 6 bases, and 11 bases stayed unmatched. In DNA, the CDR3 is TGTGCCAGCAGGGAACAGGGGTATACTCGTCAGCCCCAGCATTTT. This gives the protein CASREQGYTRQPQHF.

The CDR3 bases are TGTGCCAGCAGTGCAAACGGCTATAGCAATCAGCCCCAGCATTTT. Its translation is CASSANGYSNQPQHF. V usage is TRBV27 and J usage is TRBJ1-5; D not resolved. Trimming pared 5 bases from V and 0 bases from J, leaving 11 bases between. The CDR3 is 15 residues long. Germline V gives CDR1 MNHEY, CDR2 SMNVEV (reference sequence).

The V gene is TRBV6-6, the J gene TRBJ1-3; weak D call: TRBD1 (5 bases). Looked up from germline, CDR1 is MNHNY and CDR2 is SVGAGI (reference sequence). V lost 7 bases to trimming and J lost 2 bases, with 15 bases between them. There are 15 residues in the CDR3. The CDR3 coding sequence is TGTGCCAGCACTTATACGGGGGGGACTGGAAACACCATATATTTT. This translates into CASTYTGGTGNTIYF.

The chain uses TRBV15 and TRBJ2-1; D unresolved. Trimming left V 0 bases short and J 6 bases short, with 15 bases between. Germline CDR1 and CDR2: LNHNV and YYDKDF (reference sequence). The CDR3 spans 16 residues. The CDR3 DNA sequence: TGTGCCACCAGCAGAGATGGTAGCCTCTTTGTCAATGAGCAGTTCTTC. This encodes CATSRDGSLFVNEQFF.

This chain links TRBV19 with TRBJ1-4; D is perhaps TRBD1 (5 bases). There are 14 residues in the CDR3. Germline values: CDR1 LNHDA, CDR2 SQIVND (reference sequence). V dropped 8 bases and J dropped 0 bases, with 10 bases sitting between them. The CDR3 here is CASGHRSTNEKLFF. CDR3 DNA sequence: TGTGCCAGTGGACACCGATCAACTAATGAAAAACTGTTTTTT.

The chain recombines TRBV5-1 with TRBJ1-1; a possible D gene is TRBD1 (5 bases). This CDR3 is 12 amino acids long. V lost 3 bases, J lost 11 bases, and 14 bases lay in between. Looked up from germline, CDR1 is SGHRS and CDR2 is YFSETQ. The CDR3 region is CASSYGATGAFF. In nucleotides, the CDR3 is TGCGCCAGCAGCTACGGGGCCACGGGGGCTTTCTTT.

The rearrangement joins TRBV27 to TRBJ2-5; 9 bases are shared with TRBD1. The CDR3 covers 15 residues. V was clipped by 5 bases and J by 5 bases; unmatched bases: 9. The germline V gene has CDR1 MNHEY and CDR2 SMNVEV (reference sequence). DNA for the CDR3: TGTGCCAGCAGTCGAAAACTACAGGGGGCCGAGACCCAGTACTTC. Translating gives CASSRKLQGAETQYF.

The gene calls are TRBV28 and TRBJ1-1; TRBD1 is a possible D gene (5 bases). CDR3 length: 13 residues. V dropped 6 bases and J dropped 1 base, with 9 bases sitting between them. Germline V CDR1 and CDR2: MDHEN, SYDVKM. The CDR3 nucleotides read TGTGCCAGCAGCCCAACAGGGAACACTGAAGCTTTCTTT. Translated: CASSPTGNTEAFF.

The rearrangement uses TRBV7-9 and TRBJ2-1; no clear D gene. The germline V and J ends were trimmed by 4 bases and 4 bases, with 8 bases remaining between them. There are 13 residues in the CDR3. Germline CDR1 is SEHNR and CDR2 is FQNEAQ (reference sequence). The CDR3: CASSSWGYNEQFF. The CDR3 DNA reads TGTGCCAGCAGCTCGTGGGGTTACAATGAGCAGTTCTTC. The full variable domain, completed using reference TRBV7-9 and TRBJ2-1, is DTGVSQNPRHKITKRGQNVTFRCDPISEHNRLYWYRQTLGQGPEFLTYFQNEAQLEKSRLLSDRFSAERPKGSFSTLEIQRTEQGDSAMYLCASSSWGYNEQFFGPGTRLTVL.

The chain recombines TRBV6-5 with TRBJ2-2; tentative D call: TRBD1 (5 bases). The V end lost 7 bases, the J end lost 3 bases, and 15 bases lay between the germline ends. Germline CDR1 MNHEY, CDR2 SVGAGI. This CDR3 region has 15 residues. The CDR3 DNA follows: TGTGCCAGCAAAGGGGCTCCGGCGGACACCGGGGAGCTGTTTTTT. Translated, it gives CASKGAPADTGELFF.

The V gene is TRBV11-2, the J gene TRBJ2-4; perhaps TRBD2 as D (6 bases). Germline V lookup: CDR1 SGHAT, CDR2 FQNNGV. This CDR3 has 14 residues. The V and J ends lost 4 bases and 13 bases respectively, with 20 bases between them. CDR3 nucleotides: TGTGCCAGCAGCTCCTTGCGGGGCGGAGGTTCACAGTACTTC. This sequence encodes CASSSLRGGGSQYF.

J is TRBJ1-5 and V is TRBV21-1; TRBD1 was called by the table and not checked on the DNA. TRBV21-1 represents a pseudogene. This CDR3 contains 16 residues. The CDR3 DNA follows: TGTGCCAGCAGCGGACCAGACAGATATAGCAATCAGCCCCAGCATTTT. It encodes CASSGPDRYSNQPQHF.

This chain joins TRBV2 and TRBJ1-1; 7 nucleotides align to TRBD1. The CDR3 sequence is 15 residues long. Germline V gene data show CDR1 as SNHLY and CDR2 as FYNNEI. V was pared by 6 bases and J by 4 bases, with 11 bases of the junction left unmatched. CDR3 nucleotide sequence: TGTGCCAGCAGAGATGGGACAGATGGGCGCACTGAAGCTTTCTTT. Protein: CASRDGTDGRTEAFF.

This CDR3 reads CASSQIDTLGRNTIYF. DNA of the CDR3: TGCGCCAGCAGCCAAATTGATACCCTTGGTCGAAACACCATATATTTT. The chain has TRBV4-1 and TRBJ1-3, with unresolved D. The CDR3 is 16 amino acids. Germline V gives CDR1 MGHRA, CDR2 YSYEKL. V was shortened by 2 bases and J by 5 bases, with 16 bases between the two germline ends.

The chain joins TRBV4-2 to TRBJ2-1, with 8 bases fitting TRBD2. The CDR3 runs 19 residues. Germline V CDR1 and CDR2: LGHNA, YNFKEQ. V lost 0 bases and J lost 5; bases outside the gene matches: 15. The CDR3 DNA sequence: TGTGCCAGCAGCCAAGATCCACTCTCGCCCGCGGGGGGCCACAATGAGCAGTTCTTC. Amino acid sequence: CASSQDPLSPAGGHNEQFF.

A few counts support this clone. The rearrangement links TRBV9 to TRBJ2-1; TRBD2 is a possible D gene (6 bases). The ends were cut back, 4 bases at V and 4 bases at J, with 15 bases in the middle. Germline CDR1 is SGDLS and CDR2 is YYNGEE. The CDR3 is 15 residues long. The CDR3 is CASSPGLADYNEQFF. The DNA for the CDR3 is TGTGCCAGCAGCCCAGGGTTAGCGGATTACAATGAGCAGTTCTTC. The entire variable domain, with the rest obtained from reference TRBV9 and TRBJ2-1, is as follows: DSGVTQTPKHLITATGQRVTLRCSPRSGDLSVYWYQQSLDQGLQFLIQYYNGEERAKGNILERFSAQQFPDLHSELNLSSLELGDSALYFCASSPGLADYNEQFFGPGTRLTVL.

V usage is TRBV7-2 and J usage is TRBJ1-4, with a possible D match to TRBD1 (5 bases). V lost 0 bases to trimming and J lost 6 bases, with 8 bases between them. The CDR3 totals 14 residues. Germline V gene data show CDR1 as SGHTA and CDR2 as FQGNSA. The CDR3 protein is CASSLARADEKLFF. CDR3 sequence (DNA): TGTGCCAGCAGCTTAGCCAGGGCAGATGAAAAACTGTTTTTT.

V gene TRBV3-1 (or the pseudogene TRBV3-2) combines with J gene TRBJ1-1; no definite D call. Germline V gives CDR1 LGHDT, CDR2 YNNKEL (reference sequence). This CDR3 has 13 amino acids. The V end lost 2 bases, the J end lost 1 base, and 5 bases lay between the germline ends. The CDR3 DNA reads TGTGCCAGCAGCCAATTAGAGAACACTGAAGCTTTCTTT. Protein sequence: CASSQLENTEAFF.